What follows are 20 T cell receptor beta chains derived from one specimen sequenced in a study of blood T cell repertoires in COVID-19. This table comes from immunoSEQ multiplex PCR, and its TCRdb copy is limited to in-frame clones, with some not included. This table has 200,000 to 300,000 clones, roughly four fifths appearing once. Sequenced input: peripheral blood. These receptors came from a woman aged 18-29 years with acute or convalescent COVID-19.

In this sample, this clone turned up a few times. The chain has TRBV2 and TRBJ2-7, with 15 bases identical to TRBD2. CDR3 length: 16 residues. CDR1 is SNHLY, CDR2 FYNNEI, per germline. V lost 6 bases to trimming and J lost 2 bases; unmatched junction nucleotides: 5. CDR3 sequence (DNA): TGTGCCAGCAGCGAGGGACTAGCGGGAGGCACCTACGAGCAGTACTTC. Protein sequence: CASSEGLAGGTYEQYF.

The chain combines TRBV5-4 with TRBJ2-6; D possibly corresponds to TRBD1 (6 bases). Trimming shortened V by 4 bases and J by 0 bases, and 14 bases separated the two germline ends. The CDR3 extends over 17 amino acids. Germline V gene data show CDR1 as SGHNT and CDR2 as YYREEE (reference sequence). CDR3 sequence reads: CASSLGQGSSGANVLTF. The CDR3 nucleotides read TGTGCCAGCAGCCTGGGGCAGGGGAGCTCTGGGGCCAACGTCCTGACTTTC.

CDR3 region: CASSRRTGVDTQYF. For the CDR3, the DNA is TGTGCCAGCAGTCGCCGGACAGGGGTAGATACGCAGTATTTT. The chain uses TRBV6-5 and TRBJ2-3; 9 nucleotides align to TRBD1. The CDR3 covers 14 residues. The J segment lost 5 bases and the V segment lost 5 bases, leaving 5 bases of the junction unmatched. CDR1 MNHEY and CDR2 SVGAGI come from the germline V gene.

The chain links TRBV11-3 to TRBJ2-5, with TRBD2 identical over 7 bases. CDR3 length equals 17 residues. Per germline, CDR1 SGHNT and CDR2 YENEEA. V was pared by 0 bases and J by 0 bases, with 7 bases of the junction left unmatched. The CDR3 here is CASSLDRASGHQETQYF. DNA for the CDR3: TGTGCCAGCAGCTTAGATCGTGCTAGCGGCCACCAAGAGACCCAGTACTTC.

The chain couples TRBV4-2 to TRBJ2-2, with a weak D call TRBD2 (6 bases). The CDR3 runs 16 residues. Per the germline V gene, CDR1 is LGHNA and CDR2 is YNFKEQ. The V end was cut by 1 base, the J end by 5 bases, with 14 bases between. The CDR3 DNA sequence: TGTGCCAGCAGCCAAGGGTTCGGGGGTAAGACCGGGGAGCTGTTTTTT. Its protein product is CASSQGFGGKTGELFF.

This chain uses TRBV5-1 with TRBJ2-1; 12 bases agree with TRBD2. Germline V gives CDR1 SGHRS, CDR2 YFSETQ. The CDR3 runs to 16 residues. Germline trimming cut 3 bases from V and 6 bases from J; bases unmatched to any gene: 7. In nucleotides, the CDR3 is TGCGCCAGCAGCTCGCCCGGACTAGCGGGATTCAATGAGCAGTTCTTC. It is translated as CASSSPGLAGFNEQFF.

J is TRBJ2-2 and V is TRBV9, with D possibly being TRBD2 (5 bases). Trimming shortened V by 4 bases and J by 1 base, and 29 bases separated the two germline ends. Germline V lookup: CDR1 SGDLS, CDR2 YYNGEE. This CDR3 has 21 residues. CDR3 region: CASSPRSLRVANERNTGELFF. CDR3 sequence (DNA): TGTGCCAGCAGCCCCCGAAGCCTCCGGGTAGCGAACGAAAGGAACACCGGGGAGCTGTTTTTT.

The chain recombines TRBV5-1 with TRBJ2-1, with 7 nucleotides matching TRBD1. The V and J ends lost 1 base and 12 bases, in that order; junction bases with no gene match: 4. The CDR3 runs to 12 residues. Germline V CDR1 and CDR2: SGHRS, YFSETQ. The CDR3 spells CASSLQGETQFF. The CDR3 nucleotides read TGCGCCAGCAGCTTGCAGGGGGAAACGCAGTTCTTC.

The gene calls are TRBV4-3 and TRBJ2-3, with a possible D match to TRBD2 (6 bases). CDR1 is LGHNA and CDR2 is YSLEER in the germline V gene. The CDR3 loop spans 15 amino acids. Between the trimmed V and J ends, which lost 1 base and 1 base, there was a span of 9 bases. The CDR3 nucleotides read TGCGCCAGCAGCCAAGTAGCTAGCGGCACAGATACGCAGTATTTT. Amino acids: CASSQVASGTDTQYF.

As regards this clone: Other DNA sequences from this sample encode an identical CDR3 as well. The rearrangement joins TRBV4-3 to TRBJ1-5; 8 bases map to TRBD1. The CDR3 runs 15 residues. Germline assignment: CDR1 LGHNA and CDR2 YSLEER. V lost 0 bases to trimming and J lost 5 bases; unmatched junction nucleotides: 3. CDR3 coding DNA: TGCGCCAGCAGCCAAGACAGGGGGCGCGATCAGCCCCAGCATTTT. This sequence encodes CASSQDRGRDQPQHF.

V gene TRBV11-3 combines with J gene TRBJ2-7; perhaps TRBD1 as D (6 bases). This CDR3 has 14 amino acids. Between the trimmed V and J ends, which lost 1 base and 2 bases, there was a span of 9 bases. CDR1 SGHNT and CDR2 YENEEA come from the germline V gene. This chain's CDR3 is CASSLGRGPYEQYF. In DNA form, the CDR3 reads TGTGCCAGCAGCTTAGGCAGGGGCCCCTACGAGCAGTACTTC.

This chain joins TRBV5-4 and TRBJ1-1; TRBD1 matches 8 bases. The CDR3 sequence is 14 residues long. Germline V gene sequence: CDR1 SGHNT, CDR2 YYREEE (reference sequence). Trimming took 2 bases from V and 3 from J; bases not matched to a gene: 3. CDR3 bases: TGTGCCAGCAGCTTATTACAGGGGGACACTGAAGCTTTCTTT. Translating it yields CASSLLQGDTEAFF.

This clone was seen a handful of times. This CDR3 reads CASRRNTEAFF. The CDR3 DNA reads TGTGCCAGCAGGCGGAACACTGAAGCTTTCTTT. The chain combines TRBV25-1 with TRBJ1-1; no clear D gene. Trimming removed 6 bases at V and 1 base at J, with 3 bases between. Germline-derived CDR1 and CDR2 are MGHDK and SYGVNS. The CDR3 is made up of 11 amino acids.

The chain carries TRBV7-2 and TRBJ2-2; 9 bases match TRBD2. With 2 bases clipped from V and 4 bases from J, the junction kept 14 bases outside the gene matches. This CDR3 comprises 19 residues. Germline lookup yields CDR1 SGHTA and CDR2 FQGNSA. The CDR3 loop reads CASSLWGSGSGRGTGELFF. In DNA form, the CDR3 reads TGTGCCAGCAGCTTATGGGGTAGCGGGAGTGGTCGGGGCACCGGGGAGCTGTTTTTT.

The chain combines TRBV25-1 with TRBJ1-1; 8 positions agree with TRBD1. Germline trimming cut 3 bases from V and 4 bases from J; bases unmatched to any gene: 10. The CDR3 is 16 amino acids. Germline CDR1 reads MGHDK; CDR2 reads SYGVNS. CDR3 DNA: TGTGCCAGCAGTGAGTCTCAGGGGGCAGGAGGCACTGAAGCTTTCTTT. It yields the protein CASSESQGAGGTEAFF.

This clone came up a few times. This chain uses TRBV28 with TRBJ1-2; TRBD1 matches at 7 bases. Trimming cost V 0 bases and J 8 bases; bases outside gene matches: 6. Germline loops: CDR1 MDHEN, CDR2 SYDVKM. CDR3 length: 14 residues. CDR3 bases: TGTGCCAGCAGTTTATGGCCCAGGGGGGCGGGCTACACCTTC. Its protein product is CASSLWPRGAGYTF.

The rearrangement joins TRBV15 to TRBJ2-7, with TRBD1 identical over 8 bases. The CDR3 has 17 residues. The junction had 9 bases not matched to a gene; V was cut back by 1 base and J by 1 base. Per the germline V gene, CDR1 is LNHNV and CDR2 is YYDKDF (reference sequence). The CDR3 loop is CATSRAPGQDKSYEQYF. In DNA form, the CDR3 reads TGTGCCACCAGCAGAGCCCCGGGACAGGATAAATCCTACGAGCAGTACTTC.

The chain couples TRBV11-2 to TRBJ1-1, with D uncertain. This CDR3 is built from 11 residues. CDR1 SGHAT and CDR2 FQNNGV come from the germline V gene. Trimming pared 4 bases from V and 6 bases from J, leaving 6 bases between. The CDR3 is CASSSFAEAFF. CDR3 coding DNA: TGTGCCAGCAGCTCCTTTGCTGAAGCTTTCTTT.

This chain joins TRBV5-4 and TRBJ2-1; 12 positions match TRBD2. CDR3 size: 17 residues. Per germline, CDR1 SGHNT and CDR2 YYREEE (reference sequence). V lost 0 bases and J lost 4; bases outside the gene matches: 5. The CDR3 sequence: CASSLVASGRDYNEQFF. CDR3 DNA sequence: TGTGCCAGCAGCTTGGTGGCTAGCGGGAGGGATTACAATGAGCAGTTCTTC.

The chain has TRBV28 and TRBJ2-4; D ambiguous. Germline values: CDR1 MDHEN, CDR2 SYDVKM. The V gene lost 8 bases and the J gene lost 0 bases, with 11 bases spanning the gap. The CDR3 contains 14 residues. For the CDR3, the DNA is TGTGCCAGCTCGAAGCGACTAGCCAAAAACATTCAGTACTTC. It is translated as CASSKRLAKNIQYF.